One and the same sample provided the 27 T cell receptor beta chains below, sequenced in a study of T cell responses to AZD1222 COVID-19 vaccine. The method was immunoSEQ multiplex PCR; TCRdb's version includes in-frame clones alone and lacks a portion of them. The repertoire consists of approximately 90,000 clones, with around 85% occurring once and the leading ten covering 7.9%. Sequences were derived from peripheral blood, sampled on day 0 of AZD1222 vaccination. These receptors all stem from an adult in good health.

The V and J genes are TRBV18 and TRBJ1-1; TRBD1 might be the D (5 bases). V lost 2 bases and J 5 bases, leaving 15 bases between the germline ends. The CDR3 contains 15 residues. Germline V gives CDR1 KGHSH, CDR2 LQKENI. The CDR3 DNA follows: TGTGCCAGCTCACCAGGGCCCAGGGTTAAGACTGAAGCTTTCTTT. Translated: CASSPGPRVKTEAFF. Filled out from reference TRBV18 and TRBJ1-1, the complete variable domain reads NAGVMQNPRHLVRRRGQEARLRCSPMKGHSHVYWYRQLPEEGLKFMVYLQKENIIDESGMPKERFSAEFPKEGPSILRIQQVVRGDSAAYFCASSPGPRVKTEAFFGQGTRLTVV.

The V call is TRBV6-5, the J call TRBJ1-1, with 9 bases matching TRBD1. Germline-derived CDR1 and CDR2 are MNHEY and SVGAGI. Trimming took 5 bases from V and 2 from J; bases not matched to a gene: 6. The CDR3 is made up of 15 amino acids. CDR3 in DNA: TGTGCCAGCAGTCCAAGGACAGGGGCCAACACTGAAGCTTTCTTT. The encoded protein is CASSPRTGANTEAFF.

V usage is TRBV28 and J usage is TRBJ2-7, with 8 nucleotides matching TRBD1. The J segment lost 3 bases and the V segment lost 7 bases, leaving 11 bases of the junction unmatched. Germline V gene lookup returns CDR1 MDHEN and CDR2 SYDVKM. The CDR3 covers 15 residues. The CDR3 DNA sequence: TGTGCCAGCACCCAGACAGGGGTGGGACTCTACGAGCAGTACTTC. Protein: CASTQTGVGLYEQYF.

The genes are TRBV7-9 and TRBJ2-3; 8 nucleotides agree with TRBD2. Germline V gives CDR1 SEHNR, CDR2 FQNEAQ (reference sequence). J lost 3 bases, V lost 2 bases, and 7 bases had no gene match. This CDR3 has 16 residues. Here the CDR3 reads CASSLLALAETDTQYF. Here the CDR3 DNA reads TGTGCCAGCAGCTTATTGGCACTAGCGGAGACAGATACGCAGTATTTT.

The chain combines TRBV11-2 with TRBJ1-3, with a tentative D call TRBD1 (6 bases). The length of the CDR3 is 16 residues. Germline CDR1 reads SGHAT; CDR2 reads FQNNGV. Between the trimmed V and J ends, which lost 3 bases and 4 bases, there was a span of 16 bases. As DNA, the CDR3 is TGTGCCAGCAGCTTGCCGGGGGCACCGCCGGGAAACACCATATATTTT. This translates into CASSLPGAPPGNTIYF.

The rearrangement uses TRBV28 and TRBJ2-1, with 7 bases aligning to TRBD2. The length of the CDR3 is 15 residues. Trimming cost V 6 bases and J 6 bases; bases outside gene matches: 11. Germline values: CDR1 MDHEN, CDR2 SYDVKM. The CDR3 sequence: CASRGRGGRGNEQFF. CDR3 in DNA: TGTGCCAGCAGGGGACGTGGCGGGAGAGGCAATGAGCAGTTCTTC. Full variable domain (outside the CDR3, taken from reference TRBV28 and TRBJ2-1): DVKVTQSSRYLVKRTGEKVFLECVQDMDHENMFWYRQDPGLGLRLIYFSYDVKMKEKGDIPEGYSVSREKKERFSLILESASTNQTSMYLCASRGRGGRGNEQFFGPGTRLTVL.

This chain uses TRBV10-1 with TRBJ2-3; perhaps TRBD2 as D (6 bases). The CDR3 extends over 15 amino acids. Trimming took 9 bases from V and 1 from J, leaving 17 bases between them. The germline V gene encodes CDR1 WNHNN and CDR2 SYGVQD (reference sequence). CDR3 sequence reads: CASPLARRGTDTQYF. CDR3 DNA sequence: TGCGCCAGTCCTCTAGCCCGGAGGGGCACAGATACGCAGTATTTT.

The chain has TRBV5-1 and TRBJ2-7; 10 positions match TRBD1. Trimming at V came to 5 bases and at J to 1 base, leaving 3 bases not matched to a gene. The CDR3 runs to 14 residues. Germline CDR1 is SGHRS and CDR2 is YFSETQ. CDR3 loop: CASRGTGDSYEQYF. The DNA of the CDR3 is TGCGCCAGCAGAGGGACAGGGGATTCCTACGAGCAGTACTTC.

The chain uses TRBV11-2 and TRBJ2-7; D possibly corresponds to TRBD2 (5 bases). Germline assignment: CDR1 SGHAT and CDR2 FQNNGV. The CDR3 extends over 14 amino acids. With 3 bases removed from V and 7 bases from J, the gap between germline ends came to 16 bases. CDR3 amino acids: CASSFYIPRDEQYF. In DNA form, the CDR3 reads TGTGCCAGCAGCTTCTACATTCCCCGGGATGAGCAGTACTTC.

The V gene is TRBV28, the J gene TRBJ2-5; D tentatively reads TRBD1 or TRBD2 (5 bases each). The CDR3 is made up of 16 amino acids. Germline CDR1 and CDR2: MDHEN and SYDVKM. V lost 5 bases and J 5 bases, leaving 21 bases between the germline ends. The CDR3 loop reads CASSRGRGAMVETQYF. The DNA of the CDR3 is TGTGCCAGCAGTCGCGGTAGGGGAGCTATGGTGGAGACCCAGTACTTC.

V gene TRBV11-2 combines with J gene TRBJ2-7; maybe TRBD1 (6 bases). Trimming left V 5 bases short and J 2 bases short, with 13 bases between. This CDR3 region has 14 residues. CDR1 is SGHAT and CDR2 is FQNNGV in the germline V gene. The CDR3 DNA reads TGTGCCAGCAGCCAGGGGCTCGAAACCTACGAGCAGTACTTC. Encoded protein: CASSQGLETYEQYF.

J is TRBJ1-5 and V is TRBV28, with TRBD1 as a possible D gene (6 bases). This CDR3 comprises 17 residues. V was pared by 3 bases and J by 5 bases, with 20 bases between. From germline, CDR1 is MDHEN and CDR2 SYDVKM. CDR3 sequence (DNA): TGTGCCAGCAGTTTCTCCACAACAGGGTTAGGGGATCAGCCCCAGCATTTT. Translated: CASSFSTTGLGDQPQHF.

In this sample, this clone turned up many times. This chain links TRBV5-8 with TRBJ1-6, with D tentatively TRBD1 (5 bases). Germline V gene lookup returns CDR1 SGHTS and CDR2 YDEGEE. V was pared by 1 base and J by 8 bases, with 13 bases between. This CDR3 has 15 residues. The CDR3 DNA sequence: TGTGCCAGCAGCTTGTCCCCGGGGGGGGATTCACCCCTCCACTTT. As protein: CASSLSPGGDSPLHF.

V and J are TRBV28 and TRBJ2-7; D remains ambiguous. CDR3 length: 12 amino acids. Germline V gene lookup returns CDR1 MDHEN and CDR2 SYDVKM. Trimming left V 3 bases short and J 2 bases short, with 5 bases between. The CDR3 DNA follows: TGTGCCAGCAGTTTGCCGCCCTACGAGCAGTACTTC. This codes for CASSLPPYEQYF. Supplemented by reference TRBV28 and TRBJ2-7, the full variable domain reads DVKVTQSSRYLVKRTGEKVFLECVQDMDHENMFWYRQDPGLGLRLIYFSYDVKMKEKGDIPEGYSVSREKKERFSLILESASTNQTSMYLCASSLPPYEQYFGPGTRLTVT.

This clone came up once. J is TRBJ1-1 and V is TRBV5-6; D is undetermined. V lost 0 bases and J 0 bases, leaving 6 bases between the germline ends. The CDR3 totals 14 residues. CDR1 and CDR2 (germline): SGHDT, YYEEEE. CDR3 nucleotides: TGTGCCAGCAGCTTGGTACAGCTGAACACTGAAGCTTTCTTT. This codes for CASSLVQLNTEAFF.

J is TRBJ2-1 and V is TRBV12-5; D may be TRBD2 (6 bases). Germline-derived CDR1 and CDR2 are LGHNT and FRNRAP. V lost 5 bases to trimming and J lost 9 bases, with 20 bases between them. The CDR3 is made up of 15 amino acids. CDR3 DNA sequence: TGTGCTAGTGGTGGGACGGTAGAGTTCGGGGGTGAGCAGTTCTTC. This gives the protein CASGGTVEFGGEQFF.

CDR3 residues: CASSFTGNQPQHF. Written as DNA, the CDR3 is TGTGCCAGCAGTTTCACCGGAAATCAGCCCCAGCATTTT. The rearrangement links TRBV12-3 or TRBV12-4 to TRBJ1-5; no clear D. The CDR3 is made up of 13 amino acids. Trimming removed 3 bases at V and 4 bases at J, with 7 bases between.

This chain connects TRBV18 to TRBJ2-7; no definite D call. Trimming pared 4 bases from V and 2 bases from J, leaving 6 bases between. Per germline, CDR1 KGHSH and CDR2 LQKENI. The CDR3 runs to 12 residues. The CDR3, as DNA: TGTGCCAGCTCACAGCAGGCCTACGAGCAGTACTTC. Amino acid sequence: CASSQQAYEQYF.

V gene TRBV13 combines with J gene TRBJ2-2; tentatively, D is TRBD1 (5 bases). The CDR3 is 15 amino acids. V was cut by 0 bases and J by 4 bases, with 9 bases left in between. Germline loops: CDR1 PRHDT, CDR2 FYEKMQ (reference sequence). CDR3 amino acids: CASSLGRTGTGELFF. CDR3 DNA: TGTGCCAGCAGCTTAGGCCGAACAGGCACCGGGGAGCTGTTTTTT.

This clone was seen once. The chain uses TRBV5-6 and TRBJ2-6; 8 nucleotides agree with TRBD1. With 2 bases clipped from V and 0 bases from J, the junction kept 7 bases outside the gene matches. Germline CDR1 is SGHDT and CDR2 is YYEEEE. There are 18 residues in the CDR3. The CDR3 DNA follows: TGTGCCAGCAGCTTCCGGGACAGGTTGATCTCTGGGGCCAACGTCCTGACTTTC. Translated, it gives CASSFRDRLISGANVLTF.

The rearrangement joins TRBV2 to TRBJ2-2, with TRBD1 matching over 10 bases. With 7 bases clipped from V and 3 bases from J, the junction kept 5 bases outside the gene matches. The germline V gene encodes CDR1 SNHLY and CDR2 FYNNEI. The CDR3 has 15 residues. In DNA form, the CDR3 reads TGTGCCAGCACCGAGACAGGGGGCGACACCGGGGAGCTGTTTTTT. Amino acid sequence: CASTETGGDTGELFF. Looking up the rest from reference TRBV2 and TRBJ2-2 gives the full variable domain: EPEVTQTPSHQVTQMGQEVILRCVPISNHLYFYWYRQILGQKVEFLVSFYNNEISEKSEIFDDQFSVERPDGSNFTLKIRSTKLEDSAMYFCASTETGGDTGELFFGEGSRLTVL.

The J gene is TRBJ1-1, the V gene TRBV5-5; a weak D match, TRBD1 (5 bases). Trimming cost V 3 bases and J 0 bases, with 12 bases left between them. The CDR3 runs to 15 residues. The germline CDR1 and CDR2 sequences are SGHKS and YYEKEE (reference sequence). The CDR3 spells CASSWDFRVNTEAFF. CDR3 in DNA: TGTGCCAGCAGCTGGGACTTTCGGGTGAACACTGAAGCTTTCTTT.

The rearrangement uses TRBV4-3 and TRBJ1-3; D ambiguous. Trimming shortened V by 1 base and J by 0 bases, and 10 bases separated the two germline ends. The CDR3 contains 16 residues. Germline CDR1 is LGHNA and CDR2 is YSLEER. For the CDR3, the DNA is TGCGCCAGCAGCCAAGTTAGGGCTTTCTCTGGAAACACCATATATTTT. Its translation: CASSQVRAFSGNTIYF.

The J gene is TRBJ2-5, the V gene TRBV28; D not certain. Germline V gene sequence: CDR1 MDHEN, CDR2 SYDVKM. V dropped 8 bases and J dropped 6 bases, with 13 bases sitting between them. The length of the CDR3 is 12 residues. CDR3 region: CASLGPAKTQYF. CDR3 in DNA: TGTGCCAGCTTAGGGCCCGCCAAGACCCAGTACTTC.

Notes on this clone: A read error may be the cause here, since a much bigger clone is one base away. This chain joins TRBV7-2 and TRBJ2-7; no clear D. The CDR3 loop spans 11 amino acids. The ends were cut back, 5 bases at V and 2 bases at J, with 4 bases in the middle. Germline V gene sequence: CDR1 SGHTA, CDR2 FQGNSA. Here the CDR3 reads CASSDPYEQYF. The CDR3 DNA is TGTGCCAGCAGCGACCCCTACGAGCAGTACTTC.

The chain joins TRBV19 to TRBJ1-5, with 7 bases aligning to TRBD1. From germline, CDR1 is LNHDA and CDR2 SQIVND (reference sequence). The length of the CDR3 is 17 residues. J lost 3 bases, V lost 6 bases, and 14 bases had no gene match. CDR3 DNA: TGTGCCAGTAGCCTCCTTATACAGGGACAGTCCAATCAGCCCCAGCATTTT. Translated: CASSLLIQGQSNQPQHF. The full variable domain, its missing parts supplied by reference TRBV19 and TRBJ1-5, is DGGITQSPKYLFRKEGQNVTLSCEQNLNHDAMYWYRQDPGQGLRLIYYSQIVNDFQKGDIAEGYSVSREKKESFPLTVTSAQKNPTAFYLCASSLLIQGQSNQPQHFGDGTRLSIL.

V gene TRBV19 combines with J gene TRBJ1-2; 7 bases line up with TRBD1. V lost 3 bases to trimming and J lost 6 bases; unmatched junction nucleotides: 7. The CDR3 length is 14 residues. Per germline, CDR1 LNHDA and CDR2 SQIVND (reference sequence). The chain's CDR3 is CASSIGRGENGYTF. The CDR3 DNA is TGTGCCAGTAGTATTGGCAGGGGGGAGAATGGCTACACCTTC.